This T cell receptor (beta chain) is drawn from a study of quantifying T cell responses using KT2 cells (dated by TCRdb to the late 2010s). As for the study more broadly: RNA was DNase-treated and reverse transcribed with TCR alpha and beta constant-region primers, mostly using SuperScript III. Under optimum conditions, the T4 ligation step was estimated to exceed 8.5% efficiency. To prevent over-amplification, PCR2 was performed as a SYBR Green qPCR and halted at a predetermined fluorescence threshold.

V is trimmed back by 2 bases and J by 1 base, and the junction contains 11 bases that no gene match accounts for. CDR1 and CDR2 are read off the germline V gene as LGHNA and YSLEER. The CDR3 sequence holds 20 residues, the cysteine and phenylalanine included. Here the CDR3 DNA is all that survives: 60 bases in frame from base 1. Turning to this clonotype: Its antigen specificity is not known. No qualities accompany the bases; no much larger clone lies one base away.

Known numbers of KT2, a T cell clone whose TCR had been sequenced previously, were spiked into unfractionated PBMC to test the sensitivity and accuracy of the pipeline. A range of KT2-to-PBMC ratios was produced by mixing KT2 cells with a fixed number of PBMC. What the authors observed across the whole study: Counts of KT2 alpha and beta sequences scaled linearly with input KT2 cell number over several orders of magnitude. Even at the lowest spike-in tested, roughly one KT2 cell per 100,000 PBMC, KT2 sequences were still detected. The study did not include a side-by-side comparison of this pipeline with other TCR sequencing techniques. Saturation was seen in the detection of KT2 sequences when very high numbers of KT2 cells were spiked in.

Libraries came from UMI-ligation and nested PCR. Using T4 RNA ligase 1, a single-stranded oligonucleotide bearing the Illumina SP2 sequence plus a UMI was ligated onto the 3' end of the cDNA. PCR1 consisted of about 4 cycles (98 degrees C 15 s, 69 degrees C 30 s, 72 degrees C 40 s), and for the beta primer an equimolar mix of RC1.1 and RC1.2 was used to cover TRBC1 and TRBC2. From PCR2 onward, TCR alpha and beta chains were processed separately, and sample indices and Illumina adaptors were added. The UMI comprised 12 random nucleotides, as two hexamers separated by a spacer, placed after an 8-base spacer. Libraries were sequenced on an Illumina MiSeq with v2 2x251 paired-end chemistry, typically 12 samples per run. To boost diversity, each sequencing library was supplemented with PhiX DNA at roughly 4.5-7%. The published analysis was carried out like this. bcl2fastq converted raw reads to FASTQ, and Demultiplexor demultiplexed the reads by dual indices. V and J genes were assigned by Decombinator through tag matching that permitted a single base-pair mismatch. UMIs were used by Collapsinator to correct both sequencing errors and frequency errors caused by PCR heterogeneity. Decombinator identifiers were converted to nucleotide sequence by CDR3Translator, the sequences were translated to amino acids, and CDR3 was extracted using C- and N-terminal motifs. A cluster of KT2 sequences that shared one unique molecular identifier was counted as a single distinct KT2 TCR. The raw public data were reprocessed by TCRdb itself: fastp quality trimming at Q25, MiXCR clonotype calling, in-frame beta chains only. Under each unique CDR3 protein, matching rows form one entry showing the most common genes and DNA. These V and J calls are TCRdb output, not the study's own analysis. The sample table lists approximately 50,000 distinct CDR3 sequences, around 10% of them with a count of one. Clones ranked in the top ten supply about 10% of the sample.

The specimen was PBMCs spiked with cells of the T cell clone KT2. This TCR was sampled from a human donor. The V gene is TRBV4-3 and the J gene is TRBJ2-3; TRBD2 agrees with 14 junctional bases. CDR3 loop: CASSQRLTSGRGFGTDTQYF. Read as DNA, the sequence is TGCGCCAGCAGCCAAAGATTGACTAGCGGGAGGGGCTTCGGCACAGATACGCAGTATTTT.